This TCR beta chain was documented in a study of T cell repertoires in MIS-A myocarditis (dated by TCRdb to between 2020 and 2023). The QIAamp DNA FFPE kit was used to extract genomic DNA from formalin-fixed paraffin-embedded autopsy tissue. A remark on this clone: There is no known antigen for this receptor. No qualities accompany the bases; no much larger clone lies one base away.

The CDR3 goes from the cysteine to the phenylalanine over 17 residues. The entry retains the CDR3 DNA only, 51 bases that are in frame from base 1. V has 5 bases trimmed and J has 0 bases trimmed; junction bases matching no gene number 9. The germline V gene sets CDR1 to SGHAT and CDR2 to FQNNGV. TCRbeta CDR3 regions were amplified with the immunoSEQ bias-controlled multiplex PCR and sequenced at high throughput. Processing in the source paper ran as follows. The immunoSEQ vendor pipeline collapsed and filtered CDR3 sequences to measure the abundance and frequency of each unique TCRbeta CDR3. CD-HIT clustered dominant CDR3 amino acid sequences with SARS-CoV-2-specific ImmuneCODE TCRbeta sequences at a 90% global sequence identity threshold. A clone was classed as hyperexpanded at a frequency of 0.1 to 1 and as large at a frequency of 0.01 to 0.1. For the dominant clones, CDR3 amino acid sequences and V and J gene assignments were confirmed with MiXCR. The R stringdist package was used to calculate Levenshtein distances between the patient clonotypes and the ImmuneCODE hits. The table comes from immuneACCESS by way of TCRdb, which keeps in-frame sequences with V and J called. Part of the clones is missing from these tables; in studies checked, under half for an unresolved V gene and the rest for unknown reasons. That table gives V, J and clone size, and the DNA gave D and trimming. The table for this sample lists about 16,000 clones; just under 75% of them were counted only once. In total, the top ten clones hold roughly 61% of the sample.

The TCR comes from a man aged 18 to 35 with fulminant myocarditis from multisystem inflammatory syndrome in adults (MIS-A) after COVID-19. What was sequenced was left ventricle heart tissue obtained at autopsy. The sample's cell subset or site label, decoded: cardiac tissue sample (left or right ventricle, interventricular septum, or pericardium). The V gene is TRBV11-2 and the J gene is TRBJ2-7, with 11 middle bases fitting TRBD1. The DNA is as follows: TGTGCCAGCAGCCTCGGGACAGGGGGAGGGCACTCCTACGAGCAGTACTTC. Its translation reads: CASSLGTGGGHSYEQYF.